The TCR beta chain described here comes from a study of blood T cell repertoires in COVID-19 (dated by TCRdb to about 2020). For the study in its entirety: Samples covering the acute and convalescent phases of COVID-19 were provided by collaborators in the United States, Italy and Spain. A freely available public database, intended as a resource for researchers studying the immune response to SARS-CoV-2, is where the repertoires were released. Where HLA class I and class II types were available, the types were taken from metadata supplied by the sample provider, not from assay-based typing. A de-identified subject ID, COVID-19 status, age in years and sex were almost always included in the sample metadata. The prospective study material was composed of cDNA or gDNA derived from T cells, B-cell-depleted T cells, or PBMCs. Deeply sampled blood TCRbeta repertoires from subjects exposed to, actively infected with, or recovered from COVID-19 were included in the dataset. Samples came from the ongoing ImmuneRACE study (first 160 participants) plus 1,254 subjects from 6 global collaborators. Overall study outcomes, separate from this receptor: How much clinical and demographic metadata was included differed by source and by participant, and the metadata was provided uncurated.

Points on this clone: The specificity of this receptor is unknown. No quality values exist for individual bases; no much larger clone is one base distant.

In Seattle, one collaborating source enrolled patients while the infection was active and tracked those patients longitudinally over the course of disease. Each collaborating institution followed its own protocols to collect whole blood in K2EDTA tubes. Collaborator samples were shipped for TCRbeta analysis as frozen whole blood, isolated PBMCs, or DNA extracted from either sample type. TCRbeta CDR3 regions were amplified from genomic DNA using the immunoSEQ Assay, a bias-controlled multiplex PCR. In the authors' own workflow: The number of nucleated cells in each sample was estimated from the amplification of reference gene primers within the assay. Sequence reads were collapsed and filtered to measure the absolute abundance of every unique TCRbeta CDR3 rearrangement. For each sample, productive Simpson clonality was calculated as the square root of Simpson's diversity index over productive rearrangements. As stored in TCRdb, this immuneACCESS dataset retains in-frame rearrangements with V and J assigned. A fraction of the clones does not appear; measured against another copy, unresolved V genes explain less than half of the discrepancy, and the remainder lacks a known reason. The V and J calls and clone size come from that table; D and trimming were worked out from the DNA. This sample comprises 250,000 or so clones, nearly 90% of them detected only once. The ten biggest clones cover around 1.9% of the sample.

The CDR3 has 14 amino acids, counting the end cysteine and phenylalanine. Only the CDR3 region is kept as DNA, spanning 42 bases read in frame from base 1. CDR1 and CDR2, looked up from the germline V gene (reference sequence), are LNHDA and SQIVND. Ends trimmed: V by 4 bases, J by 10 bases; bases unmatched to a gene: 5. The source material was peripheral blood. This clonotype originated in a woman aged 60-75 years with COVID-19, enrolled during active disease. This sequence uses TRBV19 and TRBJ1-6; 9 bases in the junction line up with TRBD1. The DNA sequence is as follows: TGTGCCAGTAGTAAAGGACAGGGGTACTCACCCCTCCACTTT. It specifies CASSKGQGYSPLHF.